This entry features one T cell receptor (beta chain) sequence. For each CDR3 protein, TCRdb gives one entry from its re-call of the 5' RACE reads, without DNA. The sample table includes 150,000 to 200,000 distinct CDR3 sequences. This CDR3 region has 15 residues. CDR1 and CDR2 from the germline V gene are SEHNR and FQNEAQ (reference sequence). The sample originates from a study of monozygotic twins with inflammatory bowel disease. This TCR was sampled from a human donor with ulcerative colitis or Crohn's disease, or a healthy co-twin of an affected twin (not recorded which). Material: blood. V gene TRBV7-9 combines with J gene TRBJ2-1; TCRdb's D call, TRBD2, is unchecked because there is no DNA. The CDR3 region is CASSPTLAGYNEQFF.